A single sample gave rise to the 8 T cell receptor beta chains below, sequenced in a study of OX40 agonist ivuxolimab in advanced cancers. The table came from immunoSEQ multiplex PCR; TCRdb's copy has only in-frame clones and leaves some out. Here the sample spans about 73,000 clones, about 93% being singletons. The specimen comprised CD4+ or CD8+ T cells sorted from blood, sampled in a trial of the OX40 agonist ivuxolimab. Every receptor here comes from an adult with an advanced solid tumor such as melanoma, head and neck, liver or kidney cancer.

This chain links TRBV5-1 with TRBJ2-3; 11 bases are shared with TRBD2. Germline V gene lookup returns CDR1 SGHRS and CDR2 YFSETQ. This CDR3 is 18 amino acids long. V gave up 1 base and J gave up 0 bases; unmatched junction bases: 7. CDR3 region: CASSLTLAGGLSTDTQYF. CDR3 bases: TGCGCCAGCAGCTTGACGCTAGCGGGGGGCCTTAGCACAGATACGCAGTATTTT.

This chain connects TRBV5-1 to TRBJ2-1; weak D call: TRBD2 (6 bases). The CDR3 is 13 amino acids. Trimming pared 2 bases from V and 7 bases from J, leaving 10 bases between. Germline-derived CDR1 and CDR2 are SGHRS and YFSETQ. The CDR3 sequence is CASSFRERNEQFF. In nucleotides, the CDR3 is TGCGCCAGCAGCTTCCGGGAGCGTAATGAGCAGTTCTTC.

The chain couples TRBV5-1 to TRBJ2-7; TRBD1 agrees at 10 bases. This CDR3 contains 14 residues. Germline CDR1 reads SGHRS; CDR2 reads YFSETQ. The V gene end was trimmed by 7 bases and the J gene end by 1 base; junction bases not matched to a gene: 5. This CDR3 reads CASRQGAESYEQYF. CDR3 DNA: TGCGCCAGCCGACAGGGGGCGGAGTCCTACGAGCAGTACTTC.

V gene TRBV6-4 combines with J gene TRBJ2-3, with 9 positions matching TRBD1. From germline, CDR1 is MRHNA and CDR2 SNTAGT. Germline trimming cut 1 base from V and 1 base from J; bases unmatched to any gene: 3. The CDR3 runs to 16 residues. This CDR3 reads CASSDWGQGGTDTQYF. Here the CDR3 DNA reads TGTGCCAGCAGTGACTGGGGACAGGGCGGCACAGATACGCAGTATTTT.

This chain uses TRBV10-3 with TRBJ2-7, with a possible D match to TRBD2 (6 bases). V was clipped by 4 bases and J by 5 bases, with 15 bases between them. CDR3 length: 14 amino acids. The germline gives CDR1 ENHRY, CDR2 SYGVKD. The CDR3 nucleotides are TGTGCCATCAGTGCTAGGAGGGAAGGTGACGAGCAGTACTTC. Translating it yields CAISARREGDEQYF.

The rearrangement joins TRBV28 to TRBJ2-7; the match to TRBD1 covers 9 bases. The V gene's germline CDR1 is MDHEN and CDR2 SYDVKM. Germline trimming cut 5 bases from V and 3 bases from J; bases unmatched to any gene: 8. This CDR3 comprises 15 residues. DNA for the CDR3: TGTGCCAGCAGTCCCCCCGGGACAGGGATCTACGAGCAGTACTTC. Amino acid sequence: CASSPPGTGIYEQYF.

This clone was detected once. CDR3 in DNA: TGTGCCAGCAGCGCACCAAACAGGAACACCGGGGAGCTGTTTTTT. It translates to CASSAPNRNTGELFF. The chain is built from TRBV9 and TRBJ2-2; D not resolved. The CDR3 length is 15 residues. Germline CDR1 reads SGDLS; CDR2 reads YYNGEE. V was cut by 3 bases and J by 1 base, with 10 bases left in between.

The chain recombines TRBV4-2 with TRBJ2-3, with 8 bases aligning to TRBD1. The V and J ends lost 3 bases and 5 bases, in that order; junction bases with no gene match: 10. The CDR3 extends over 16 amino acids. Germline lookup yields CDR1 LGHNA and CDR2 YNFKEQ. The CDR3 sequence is CASSHSGQGGEDTQYF. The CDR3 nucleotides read TGTGCCAGCAGCCACAGCGGACAGGGCGGGGAAGATACGCAGTATTTT.